These 15 T cell receptor beta chains share one sample of origin, sequenced in a study of cytomegalovirus exposure and HLA in healthy donors. Using immunoSEQ multiplex PCR, the repertoire was profiled, and TCRdb retains in-frame clones only, with some absent. This table has 220,000 or so clones, 80% to 90% appearing once. Material: PBMCs. The source is a woman in her late teens or twenties in good health and CMV-seropositive.

Here the CDR3 reads CASSPWDSPLGNQPQHF. As DNA, the CDR3 is TGCGCCAGCAGCCCTTGGGACTCCCCACTCGGCAATCAGCCCCAGCATTTT. The gene calls are TRBV4-1 and TRBJ1-5; the D gene is possibly TRBD1 (5 bases). CDR3 length equals 17 residues. The germline CDR1 and CDR2 sequences are MGHRA and YSYEKL. V dropped 4 bases and J dropped 2 bases, with 18 bases sitting between them.

This clone has a single count. This CDR3 is CASSPPGLAFGYEQYF. The DNA of the CDR3 is TGTGCCAGCAGTCCCCCGGGACTAGCCTTCGGGTACGAGCAGTACTTC. The V call is TRBV28, the J call TRBJ2-7; 9 bases are shared with TRBD2. This CDR3 is built from 16 residues. CDR1 and CDR2 (germline): MDHEN, SYDVKM. After removal of 5 bases from V and 4 bases from J, the junction contained 12 bases not matched to a gene.

The chain joins TRBV9 to TRBJ2-3; 10 nucleotides align to TRBD2. The CDR3 consists of 15 residues. The ends lost 5 bases at V and 3 bases at J; junction bases unmatched: 6. Germline CDR1 and CDR2: SGDLS and YYNGEE. CDR3 residues: CASRHTSGKTDTQYF. The CDR3 DNA follows: TGTGCCAGCAGGCATACTAGCGGGAAGACAGATACGCAGTATTTT. Full variable domain (rest looked up from reference TRBV9 and TRBJ2-3): DSGVTQTPKHLITATGQRVTLRCSPRSGDLSVYWYQQSLDQGLQFLIQYYNGEERAKGNILERFSAQQFPDLHSELNLSSLELGDSALYFCASRHTSGKTDTQYFGPGTRLTVL.

This chain links TRBV30 with TRBJ1-5, with D possibly matching TRBD1 (5 bases). This CDR3 has 13 residues. V lost 0 bases and J 5 bases, leaving 8 bases between the germline ends. In germline, CDR1 is GTSNPN, CDR2 SVGIG (reference sequence). CDR3 sequence (DNA): TGTGCCTGGAGTGTACGGGGGGATCAGCCCCAGCATTTT. Residues: CAWSVRGDQPQHF.

The gene calls are TRBV27 and TRBJ1-1; possible D gene TRBD1, 5 bases. V was clipped by 3 bases and J by 6 bases, with 17 bases between them. The CDR3 has 15 residues. Germline lookup yields CDR1 MNHEY and CDR2 SMNVEV (reference sequence). The CDR3 here is CASSFWGGSGPEAFF. CDR3 DNA sequence: TGTGCCAGCAGTTTTTGGGGGGGGTCGGGCCCTGAAGCTTTCTTT.

The rearrangement links TRBV5-1 to TRBJ2-1, with 8 bases fitting TRBD2. The CDR3 extends over 15 amino acids. V shed 3 bases, J shed 9 bases, and the junction held 11 bases outside the gene matches. Germline V gene data show CDR1 as SGHRS and CDR2 as YFSETQ. The CDR3 bases are TGCGCCAGCAGCTCCGGGAGGGCCTTCGACGGTGAGCAGTTCTTC. Encoded protein: CASSSGRAFDGEQFF. Variable domain in full (rest from reference TRBV5-1 and TRBJ2-1): KAGVTQTPRYLIKTRGQQVTLSCSPISGHRSVSWYQQTPGQGLQFLFEYFSETQRNKGNFPGRFSGRQFSNSRSEMNVSTLELGDSALYLCASSSGRAFDGEQFFGPGTRLTVL.

The CDR3 nucleotides are TGTGCCAGCAGTTACTCGGTGGGGGGAACCGGGGAGCTGTTTTTT. It yields the protein CASSYSVGGTGELFF. The chain combines TRBV6-6 with TRBJ2-2; TRBD2 might be the D (6 bases). The CDR3 is made up of 15 amino acids. V was pared by 0 bases and J by 5 bases, with 10 bases between. The germline gives CDR1 MNHNY, CDR2 SVGAGI (reference sequence).

The chain combines TRBV27 with TRBJ1-1, with 9 bases aligning to TRBD1. The junction had 6 bases not matched to a gene; V was cut back by 3 bases and J by 4 bases. The V gene's germline CDR1 is MNHEY and CDR2 SMNVEV (reference sequence). The CDR3 is 15 amino acids. Written as DNA, the CDR3 is TGTGCCAGCAGTTTCGGGACAGGGACCGTCACTGAAGCTTTCTTT. This gives the protein CASSFGTGTVTEAFF.

The chain carries TRBV28 and TRBJ2-1; 14 nucleotides align to TRBD2. Germline CDR1 MDHEN, CDR2 SYDVKM. The length of the CDR3 is 18 residues. After removal of 7 bases from V and 0 bases from J, the junction contained 8 bases not matched to a gene. The CDR3 region has the DNA TGTGCCAGCACAGGGACTAGCGGGAGCAAGAGCTCCTACAATGAGCAGTTCTTC. This gives the protein CASTGTSGSKSSYNEQFF. Full variable domain (remainder filled in from reference TRBV28 and TRBJ2-1): DVKVTQSSRYLVKRTGEKVFLECVQDMDHENMFWYRQDPGLGLRLIYFSYDVKMKEKGDIPEGYSVSREKKERFSLILESASTNQTSMYLCASTGTSGSKSSYNEQFFGPGTRLTVL.

J is TRBJ2-7 and V is TRBV11-3, with 11 bases identical to TRBD2. Losses at the gene ends were 5 bases for V and 1 base for J; bases not matched to a gene: 4. In germline, CDR1 is SGHNT, CDR2 YENEEA. The CDR3 extends over 15 amino acids. The CDR3 region is CASSQGLAASYEQYF. CDR3 coding DNA: TGTGCCAGCAGCCAGGGACTAGCGGCTTCCTACGAGCAGTACTTC.

V gene TRBV4-1 combines with J gene TRBJ1-1; no reliable D call. Trimming took 0 bases from V and 11 from J, leaving 25 bases between them. CDR3 length: 17 residues. The germline V gene has CDR1 MGHRA and CDR2 YSYEKL. CDR3 coding DNA: TGCGCCAGCAGCCAAGACAGAGGGAGCAAAGCTCCCCCCAGGGCTTTCTTT. This codes for CASSQDRGSKAPPRAFF.

The chain links TRBV7-9 to TRBJ2-1, with unresolved D. The CDR3 has 16 residues. Looked up from germline, CDR1 is SEHNR and CDR2 is FQNEAQ (reference sequence). V was clipped by 5 bases and J by 5 bases, with 19 bases between them. The CDR3 DNA reads as TGTGCCAGCAGCCCAAGAGTATTCGATGTGGACAATGAGCAGTTCTTC. Translation gives CASSPRVFDVDNEQFF. The entire variable domain, with the rest obtained from reference TRBV7-9 and TRBJ2-1, is as follows: DTGVSQNPRHKITKRGQNVTFRCDPISEHNRLYWYRQTLGQGPEFLTYFQNEAQLEKSRLLSDRFSAERPKGSFSTLEIQRTEQGDSAMYLCASSPRVFDVDNEQFFGPGTRLTVL.

CDR3 DNA: TGTGCCTGGAGCGTACCCCCGGGACAGGGCAATCAGCCCCAGCATTTT. Translating gives CAWSVPPGQGNQPQHF. The chain is built from TRBV30 and TRBJ1-5; 8 bases are a match to TRBD1. With V trimmed by 3 bases and J by 2 bases, 9 bases remained unmatched. This CDR3 is built from 16 residues. Germline V gives CDR1 GTSNPN, CDR2 SVGIG (reference sequence).

The chain joins TRBV30 to TRBJ1-2, with D unclear. The CDR3 consists of 15 residues. Germline CDR1 reads GTSNPN; CDR2 reads SVGIG (reference sequence). Trimming left V 4 bases short and J 2 bases short, with 17 bases between. The CDR3 loop reads CAWMGRRWRNYGYTF. CDR3 DNA: TGTGCCTGGATGGGGAGGCGCTGGAGAAACTATGGCTACACCTTC.

The chain couples TRBV29-1 to TRBJ1-1; tentative D call: TRBD1 (5 bases). The V gene's germline CDR1 is SQVTM and CDR2 ANQGSEA. Trimming shortened V by 7 bases and J by 4 bases, and 16 bases separated the two germline ends. The CDR3 contains 13 residues. The CDR3 region is CSAGHHSGTEAFF. The CDR3 bases are TGCAGCGCAGGACATCATTCGGGCACTGAAGCTTTCTTT.